The 20 T cell receptor beta chains below come from one sample, sequenced in a study of identifying expanded T cells in peripheral blood. Clones were read by immunoSEQ multiplex PCR, and TCRdb kept only the in-frame ones, dropping some. The sample holds 80,000 or so clones; 84% are singletons and the top ten take around 18%. Sequenced input: blood. The receptor set was obtained from a person between 18 and 75 years old in good health.

The V gene is TRBV7-2, the J gene TRBJ2-2, with D tentatively TRBD1 (5 bases). The CDR3 consists of 14 residues. Germline CDR1 and CDR2: SGHTA and FQGNSA. V was shortened by 7 bases and J by 1 base, with 10 bases between the two germline ends. The CDR3 is CASTVDRNTGELFF. The CDR3 nucleotides read TGTGCCAGCACCGTAGACAGGAACACCGGGGAGCTGTTTTTT.

This clone was counted a single time. The chain combines TRBV13 with TRBJ1-2, with D perhaps TRBD1 (6 bases). From germline, CDR1 is PRHDT and CDR2 FYEKMQ (reference sequence). The CDR3 has 15 amino acids. The ends were cut back, 4 bases at V and 4 bases at J, with 16 bases in the middle. In DNA, the CDR3 is TGTGCCAGCAGCTCCCAAGACAGGACCTTCTATGGCTACACCTTC. Protein sequence: CASSSQDRTFYGYTF.

The gene calls are TRBV5-4 and TRBJ2-7; a weak D match, TRBD1 (5 bases). This CDR3 has 14 residues. With 3 bases removed from V and 3 bases from J, the gap between germline ends came to 13 bases. CDR1 is SGHNT and CDR2 is YYREEE in the germline V gene (reference sequence). CDR3 coding DNA: TGTGCCAGCAGCTCGGTCGACAGTTTCTACGAGCAGTACTTC. Translation: CASSSVDSFYEQYF.

Many counts were recorded for this clone. The chain carries TRBV6-1 and TRBJ2-1; TRBD2 matches at 7 bases. The CDR3 consists of 13 residues. V lost 7 bases, J lost 8 bases, and 8 bases stayed unmatched. Germline V gives CDR1 MNHNS, CDR2 SASEGT. CDR3 sequence: CASIGGSLDEQFF. In DNA, the CDR3 is TGTGCCAGCATAGGCGGGAGTTTAGATGAGCAGTTCTTC.

This clone was observed at least ten times. V is TRBV7-9 and J is TRBJ2-1, with D uncertain. Germline CDR1 and CDR2: SEHNR and FQNEAQ (reference sequence). There are 14 residues in the CDR3. V lost 0 bases and J 7 bases, leaving 10 bases between the germline ends. The DNA of the CDR3 is TGTGCCAGCAGCTTAGCGTCCTTAGGGAATGAGCAGTTCTTC. This codes for CASSLASLGNEQFF.

Concerning this clone: The junction departs from germline at one end; a sequencing error may be responsible. The V gene is TRBV28, the J gene TRBJ1-2; D remains unclear. Germline loops: CDR1 MDHEN, CDR2 SYDVKM. The CDR3 loop spans 16 amino acids. The chain's CDR3 is CASKSGRVSPDYGYTF. In nucleotides, the CDR3 is TGTGCGAGCAAAAGTGGTCGTGTCAGTCCGGACTATGGCTACACCTTC.

The V and J genes are TRBV6-5 and TRBJ2-7; D perhaps matches TRBD1 (6 bases). The CDR3 sequence is 14 residues long. The germline CDR1 and CDR2 sequences are MNHEY and SVGAGI. Trimming pared 6 bases from V and 2 bases from J, leaving 14 bases between. The CDR3 DNA reads TGTGCCAGCAGAAAGGACAGCACCCCCTACGAGCAGTACTTC. Its translation is CASRKDSTPYEQYF.

The rearrangement uses TRBV7-3 and TRBJ2-2; 7 nucleotides agree with TRBD2. J lost 3 bases, V lost 5 bases, and 6 bases had no gene match. Germline CDR1 and CDR2: SGHTA and FQGTGA. The CDR3 runs to 15 residues. Here the CDR3 DNA reads TGTGCCAGCAGCCCCCCGGGGGGTTACACCGGGGAGCTGTTTTTT. Protein product: CASSPPGGYTGELFF.

This chain links TRBV11-2 with TRBJ2-6; weak D call: TRBD1 (5 bases). Trimming stripped 3 bases from V and 3 bases from J, with 9 bases between. The CDR3 runs 15 residues. CDR1 is SGHAT and CDR2 is FQNNGV in the germline V gene. The CDR3 protein is CASSFTGSGANVLTF. DNA of the CDR3: TGTGCCAGCAGCTTTACAGGTAGTGGGGCCAACGTCCTGACTTTC.

This CDR3 reads CASSQQGAETQYF. Written as DNA, the CDR3 is TGTGCCAGTAGTCAACAGGGGGCAGAGACCCAGTACTTC. This rearrangement joins TRBV19 to TRBJ2-5; TRBD1 aligns across 9 bases. Germline lookup yields CDR1 LNHDA and CDR2 SQIVND (reference sequence). The V gene end was trimmed by 5 bases and the J gene end by 4 bases; junction bases not matched to a gene: 2. CDR3 length: 13 residues.

V gene TRBV28 combines with J gene TRBJ2-7, with 11 bases lining up with TRBD1. With 1 base clipped from V and 3 bases from J, the junction kept 5 bases outside the gene matches. CDR3 length: 16 residues. The germline CDR1 and CDR2 sequences are MDHEN and SYDVKM. The CDR3 sequence: CASSLSGTGGYYEQYF. CDR3 nucleotides: TGTGCCAGCAGTTTATCAGGGACAGGGGGATACTACGAGCAGTACTTC.

The V and J genes are TRBV30 and TRBJ1-3, with D perhaps TRBD1 (5 bases). CDR1 GTSNPN and CDR2 SVGIG come from the germline V gene (reference sequence). With 2 bases removed from V and 10 bases from J, the gap between germline ends came to 18 bases. This CDR3 region has 14 residues. The CDR3 sequence: CAWSRRDASPTIYF. In DNA, the CDR3 is TGTGCCTGGAGTCGCCGGGACGCCTCCCCGACCATATATTTT.

The V and J genes are TRBV11-3 and TRBJ2-7; 7 nucleotides align to TRBD1. Trimming took 2 bases from V and 3 from J; bases not matched to a gene: 1. The germline CDR1 and CDR2 sequences are SGHNT and YENEEA. CDR3 length equals 13 residues. This chain's CDR3 is CASSLPGGYEQYF. CDR3 DNA sequence: TGTGCCAGCAGCTTACCAGGGGGCTACGAGCAGTACTTC.

The V gene is TRBV4-1, the J gene TRBJ1-1; D is unresolved. The CDR3 is 13 residues long. With 8 bases removed from V and 4 bases from J, the gap between germline ends came to 14 bases. Germline CDR1 MGHRA, CDR2 YSYEKL. CDR3 loop: CASQGRLSTEAFF. The CDR3 nucleotides are TGCGCCAGCCAAGGGCGACTGAGCACTGAAGCTTTCTTT.

The chain employs TRBV7-8 and TRBJ2-7; 10 bases align to TRBD1. The CDR3 is 12 amino acids. Germline-derived CDR1 and CDR2 are SGHVS and FQNEAQ. The CDR3 spells CAIGQGGYEQYF. DNA for the CDR3: TGTGCTATTGGACAGGGGGGGTACGAGCAGTACTTC. Combining the CDR3 with reference TRBV7-8 and TRBJ2-7 gives the whole variable domain GAGVSQSPRYKVAKRGQDVALRCDPISGHVSLFWYQQALGQGPEFLTYFQNEAQLDKSGLPSDRFFAERPEGSVSTLKIQRTQQEDSAVYLCAIGQGGYEQYFGPGTRLTVT.

This clone has a single count. V gene TRBV5-1 combines with J gene TRBJ2-5, with a tentative D call TRBD1 (6 bases). The CDR3 extends over 15 amino acids. V was cut by 0 bases and J by 5 bases, with 14 bases left in between. Germline loops: CDR1 SGHRS, CDR2 YFSETQ. CDR3 nucleotide sequence: TGCGCCAGCAGCTTGGAGGTACAGGGCGGGGAGACCCAGTACTTC. This sequence encodes CASSLEVQGGETQYF.

The gene calls are TRBV27 and TRBJ2-7, with 7 bases fitting TRBD2. The CDR3 is made up of 15 amino acids. CDR1 and CDR2 from the germline V gene are MNHEY and SMNVEV (reference sequence). The junction had 15 bases not matched to a gene; V was cut back by 7 bases and J by 6 bases. The CDR3 loop reads CASTTTRGGSLEQYF. The CDR3 DNA reads TGTGCCAGCACAACAACCCGGGGCGGGAGCCTCGAGCAGTACTTC.

This chain links TRBV7-9 with TRBJ2-7, with 9 bases lining up with TRBD1. Germline V lookup: CDR1 SEHNR, CDR2 FQNEAQ (reference sequence). V shed 5 bases and J 2 bases; nucleotides not matched to a gene: 4. This CDR3 is 14 amino acids long. CDR3 amino acids: CASSKGQGAYEQYF. The CDR3 DNA sequence: TGTGCCAGCAGCAAGGGACAGGGAGCCTACGAGCAGTACTTC.

V usage is TRBV7-8 and J usage is TRBJ2-2; D gene uncertain. V was clipped by 4 bases and J by 0 bases, with 0 bases between them. Germline CDR1 reads SGHVS; CDR2 reads FQNEAQ. The CDR3 sequence is 12 residues long. This chain's CDR3 is CASSSNTGELFF. CDR3 nucleotides: TGTGCCAGCAGCTCGAACACCGGGGAGCTGTTTTTT.

This chain links TRBV5-1 with TRBJ2-5; 8 bases fit TRBD1. The CDR3 is 15 residues long. Germline V gives CDR1 SGHRS, CDR2 YFSETQ. Trimming took 0 bases from V and 5 from J; bases not matched to a gene: 6. The CDR3 here is CASSLGQGAGETQYF. The DNA for the CDR3 is TGCGCCAGCAGCTTGGGTCAGGGGGCTGGGGAGACCCAGTACTTC.